This T cell receptor (beta chain) appears in the sequencing data of a study of neurological immune-mediated disorders. Trimming stripped 6 bases from V and 4 bases from J, with 16 bases between. There are 16 residues in the CDR3. Study conclusions and caveats: Patients with HTLV-1-associated myelopathy showed the most TCR clonal expansion. Those with multiple sclerosis showed the least, falling below healthy controls.

Each CDR3 protein gets one entry after TCRdb re-called the 5' RACE reads with MiXCR. Here the sample spans roughly 70,000 distinct CDR3 sequences, approximately 5.2% being singletons. This clonotype was counted ten times or more. As yet, its antigen is unknown. Unsorted libraries were prepared from 2 million PBMCs that had been stored at -80 C. Sequencing used PBMCs. The rearrangement uses TRBV12-3 or TRBV12-4 and TRBJ1-6; no reliable D call. This TCR came from a woman in her twenties or thirties with multiple sclerosis. CDR3 region: CASRSREAGYNSPLHF. For the CDR3, the DNA is TGTGCCAGCAGGTCCCGAGAGGCGGGATATAATTCACCCCTCCACTTT.